This T cell receptor (beta chain) was identified in a study of shared clonotypes between healthy human individuals. Study-wide results and caveats: Generation probability values for non-shared clonotypes were lower than those for clonotypes shared by all four donors. It was the few donors that limited the genetic and exposure-history diversity represented.

The trim removed 5 bases at V and 2 bases at J, leaving 8 bases unmatched. The CDR3 has 15 amino acids. CD45RA+ naive and CD45RA-negative memory subsets were separated from CD4+ cells. Deep-level settings were used for running the assay. Here immunoSEQ multiplex PCR was the method, and the copy in TCRdb shows in-frame clones only, minus some. Here the sample spans 2,500,000 or so clones, around nine tenths being singletons. Regarding this clone: The antigen is unknown.

V and J are TRBV23-1 and TRBJ1-1; 7 positions agree with TRBD1. TRBV23-1 is flagged as an ORF with uncertain function. Specimen: naive CD4+ T cells sorted from blood. Subset of the sample: CD45RA+ positively selected. The clonotype was recovered from a man aged 18 to 29 in good health. The CDR3 nucleotides are TGCGCCAGCAGTTACCAGACAGGGACCAACACTGAAGCTTTCTTT. Amino acid sequence: CASSYQTGTNTEAFF.